Listed here are 6 T cell receptor beta chains from one sample, sequenced in a study of identical twins. TCRdb re-derived calls from the 5' RACE reads in MiXCR, one entry per CDR3 protein. The sample holds hundreds of thousands of distinct CDR3 sequences; over 8.5% are singletons and the top ten take 0.98%. This sample was shared with a second study, whose subject was yellow fever vaccine responses in identical twins.

The sequencing sample was made of PBMCs. The receptors stem from a woman under 30 in good health.

The chain links TRBV10-3 to TRBJ1-2, with a tentative D call TRBD1 (6 bases). The CDR3 loop spans 11 amino acids. Germline lookup yields CDR1 ENHRY and CDR2 SYGVKD. Trimming stripped 11 bases from V and 9 bases from J, with 16 bases between. The CDR3 protein is CASRGTKSYTF. CDR3 in DNA: TGTGCCTCTAGAGGGACAAAGAGCTACACCTTC.

This clonotype has just a few counts. The chain joins TRBV5-1 to TRBJ2-3; possibly TRBD2 for D (6 bases). The V and J ends lost 0 bases and 0 bases respectively, with 17 bases between them. The germline CDR1 and CDR2 sequences are SGHRS and YFSETQ. The CDR3 loop spans 18 amino acids. This CDR3 is CASSLGLRAGLSTDTQYF. CDR3 DNA: TGCGCCAGCAGCTTGGGCCTCAGGGCAGGACTAAGCACAGATACGCAGTATTTT.

This clonotype was found a few times. The chain combines TRBV18 with TRBJ1-5; 7 bases align to TRBD1. Germline-derived CDR1 and CDR2 are KGHSH and LQKENI. This CDR3 has 15 residues. V was pared by 5 bases and J by 3 bases, with 7 bases of the junction left unmatched. The CDR3 protein is CASSGSGTVNQPQHF. CDR3 bases: TGTGCCAGCTCAGGTTCCGGGACAGTCAATCAGCCCCAGCATTTT.

Many counts were recorded for this clonotype. V gene TRBV11-1 combines with J gene TRBJ2-5; 10 positions match TRBD1. J gave up 3 bases and V 5 bases, and 18 bases lay outside the gene matches. The CDR3 runs 19 residues. Per germline, CDR1 SGHAT and CDR2 FQDESV (reference sequence). The CDR3 nucleotides are TGTGCCAGCAGCCGCCCAACCGGGACAGGGGAAGGTAGAAAAGAGACCCAGTACTTC. Its translation: CASSRPTGTGEGRKETQYF.

This clonotype was seen many times. One junction end does not reproduce the germline sequence, and a read error may be involved. This rearrangement joins TRBV7-9 to TRBJ1-5; no clear D. Germline lookup yields CDR1 SEHNR and CDR2 FQNEAQ (reference sequence). The CDR3 sequence is 15 residues long. This chain's CDR3 is CASSLIGQSNQPQHF. The CDR3 region has the DNA TGTGCCAGCAGCCTTATAGGGCAGAGCAATCAGCCGCAGCATTTT.

This clonotype was detected ten times or more. J is TRBJ2-7 and V is TRBV5-1; D uncertain. V gave up 1 base and J gave up 0 bases, with 14 bases separating them. Germline CDR1 and CDR2: SGHRS and YFSETQ. This CDR3 comprises 16 residues. CDR3: CASSLPEVTLSYEQYF. The CDR3 DNA reads as TGCGCCAGCAGCTTGCCTGAAGTGACCCTCTCCTACGAGCAGTACTTC.